This T cell receptor beta chain was found in a study of shared clonotypes between healthy human individuals. Sequencing was performed with immunoSEQ multiplex PCR; in TCRdb, only in-frame clones are kept and a portion is missing. This sample has about a million clones, with approximately 77% found just once. Specimen: memory CD4+ T cells from PBMCs. Subset here: CD45RA-negative fraction. This clonotype originated in a young man in good health. Some clones in this sample may be carry-over from other donors' samples.

The CDR3 is CASSGLGRDTGELFF. The DNA of the CDR3 is TGTGCCAGCAGTGGCCTCGGACGGGACACCGGGGAGCTGTTTTTT. This chain joins TRBV6-1 and TRBJ2-2; D unclear. V was shortened by 4 bases and J by 3 bases, with 12 bases between the two germline ends. The CDR3 totals 15 residues. Germline V gene lookup returns CDR1 MNHNS and CDR2 SASEGT.